These 32 T cell receptor beta chains share one sample of origin, sequenced in a study of PD-1 blockade in classical Hodgkin lymphoma. Time point indicated: cycle 4 day 1 (C4D1), after less than 7 weeks of nivolumab. Every patient had relapsed following autologous stem cell transplantation, and cohorts differed in brentuximab vedotin exposure. The assay was immunoSEQ multiplex PCR, and TCRdb's table has in-frame clones only and misses some. The profile shows around 50,000 clones, about 76% of them singletons. The source material was peripheral blood mononuclear cells (PBMCs), sampled before the fourth cycle of nivolumab. These receptor sequences come from a human donor with classical Hodgkin lymphoma.

About this clone itself: The germline gene is not matched at one end of the junction; a read error may be the cause. The chain recombines TRBV7-2 with TRBJ1-2; D uncertain. This CDR3 is 12 amino acids long. The germline CDR1 and CDR2 sequences are SGHTA and FQGNSA. The CDR3 sequence is CASSIASYGYTF. In nucleotides, the CDR3 is TGTGCCAGCAGCATAGCCAGCTATGGCTACACCTTC.

This clone was counted only a few times. The junction does not match germline at one end; this may be a read error. The chain carries TRBV7-8 and TRBJ2-3; 7 bases are a match to TRBD2. Germline-derived CDR1 and CDR2 are SGHVS and FQNEAQ. There are 14 residues in the CDR3. CDR3 DNA sequence: TGTGCCAGCAGCCTAGCGGAAAGCACAGATACGCAGTATTTT. Its protein product is CASSLAESTDTQYF.

The rearrangement uses TRBV28 and TRBJ2-5; perhaps D is TRBD1 or TRBD2 (5 bases each). CDR3 size: 20 residues. CDR1 and CDR2 from the germline V gene are MDHEN and SYDVKM. V shed 9 bases and J shed 2 bases, with 34 bases lying between them. The CDR3 sequence is CASTLDFSRERGTPQETQYF. DNA of the CDR3: TGTGCCAGTACCCTAGACTTCTCTCGTGAGAGAGGGACCCCTCAAGAGACCCAGTACTTC. Drawing the rest from reference TRBV28 and TRBJ2-5, the complete variable domain is DVKVTQSSRYLVKRTGEKVFLECVQDMDHENMFWYRQDPGLGLRLIYFSYDVKMKEKGDIPEGYSVSREKKERFSLILESASTNQTSMYLCASTLDFSRERGTPQETQYFGPGTRLLVL.

The chain combines TRBV19 with TRBJ2-5; D perhaps matches TRBD1 (6 bases). From germline, CDR1 is LNHDA and CDR2 SQIVND (reference sequence). CDR3 length equals 16 residues. Trimming took 5 bases from V and 5 from J, leaving 21 bases between them. The CDR3 loop reads CASSPDRQVGWETQYF. CDR3 DNA: TGTGCCAGTAGTCCTGACCGACAGGTTGGTTGGGAGACCCAGTACTTC.

The chain carries TRBV2 and TRBJ2-1, with a possible D match to TRBD2 (6 bases). The CDR3 is 11 amino acids. Germline V gives CDR1 SNHLY, CDR2 FYNNEI. Between the trimmed V and J ends, which lost 6 bases and 9 bases, there was a span of 9 bases. The CDR3 is CASRTGVEQFF. The CDR3 DNA reads TGTGCCAGCAGAACGGGAGTTGAGCAGTTCTTC.

The V gene is TRBV6-1, the J gene TRBJ1-1, with D tentatively TRBD1 (6 bases). The CDR3 has 16 residues. Germline V gene lookup returns CDR1 MNHNS and CDR2 SASEGT. V lost 3 bases and J lost 2, with 16 bases in between. The CDR3 is CASSDPFRGDNTEAFF. As DNA, the CDR3 is TGTGCCAGCAGTGACCCGTTCAGGGGCGATAACACTGAAGCTTTCTTT.

V and J are TRBV5-1 and TRBJ2-3; D gene unclear. The CDR3 totals 15 residues. V lost 0 bases and J 1 base, leaving 9 bases between the germline ends. Germline V gene data show CDR1 as SGHRS and CDR2 as YFSETQ. DNA for the CDR3: TGCGCCAGCAGCTTGGGATGGGCTCGCACAGATACGCAGTATTTT. This translates into CASSLGWARTDTQYF.

The chain links TRBV7-8 to TRBJ2-7; 7 bases map to TRBD1. The trim removed 1 base at V and 3 bases at J, leaving 12 bases unmatched. The CDR3 contains 17 residues. Germline V gene data show CDR1 as SGHVS and CDR2 as FQNEAQ. The CDR3 region has the DNA TGTGCCAGCAGCTTAGGCCACGGACAGGTGACCATCTACGAGCAGTACTTC. Protein sequence: CASSLGHGQVTIYEQYF.

There are a few counts of this clone. The rearrangement uses TRBV9 and TRBJ2-7; TRBD2 might be the D (6 bases). Germline loops: CDR1 SGDLS, CDR2 YYNGEE. V was clipped by 4 bases and J by 0 bases, with 8 bases between them. This CDR3 has 13 residues. In DNA, the CDR3 is TGTGCCAGCAGCCCGGGGGTCTCCTACGAGCAGTACTTC. Encoded protein: CASSPGVSYEQYF.

This clone was observed a few times. This chain joins TRBV18 and TRBJ2-3, with D possibly being TRBD2 (5 bases). The CDR3 is made up of 16 amino acids. Germline assignment: CDR1 KGHSH and CDR2 LQKENI. Trimming shortened V by 2 bases and J by 1 base, and 13 bases separated the two germline ends. The CDR3 sequence: CASSPITGSGTDTQYF. The CDR3 DNA is TGTGCCAGCTCACCAATCACGGGATCGGGCACAGATACGCAGTATTTT.

The V gene is TRBV6-5, the J gene TRBJ1-2; 9 nucleotides line up with TRBD1. The germline CDR1 and CDR2 sequences are MNHEY and SVGAGI. The J segment lost 8 bases and the V segment lost 2 bases, leaving 6 bases of the junction unmatched. This CDR3 region has 14 residues. CDR3 sequence: CASSYPNRGQGYTF. The CDR3 DNA reads TGTGCCAGCAGTTACCCCAACAGGGGGCAAGGCTACACCTTC.

The chain employs TRBV5-5 and TRBJ1-4; the D is unclear. CDR3 length equals 15 residues. Germline CDR1 SGHKS, CDR2 YYEKEE (reference sequence). V lost 1 base and J 4 bases, leaving 11 bases between the germline ends. Here the CDR3 reads CASSLSASSNEKLFF. CDR3 nucleotide sequence: TGTGCCAGCAGCTTGAGTGCCAGCAGTAATGAAAAACTGTTTTTT.

V usage is TRBV9 and J usage is TRBJ1-3; weak D call: TRBD1 (5 bases). Looked up from germline, CDR1 is SGDLS and CDR2 is YYNGEE. Trimming stripped 0 bases from V and 3 bases from J, with 7 bases between. The CDR3 is 14 residues long. Here the CDR3 reads CASSVAQGGNTIYF. The CDR3 DNA reads as TGTGCCAGCAGCGTAGCCCAGGGTGGAAACACCATATATTTT.

This clone was detected only a few times. V and J are TRBV28 and TRBJ2-7, with 14 bases matching TRBD2. Per the germline V gene, CDR1 is MDHEN and CDR2 is SYDVKM. The CDR3 loop spans 18 amino acids. The trim removed 5 bases at V and 0 bases at J, leaving 9 bases unmatched. CDR3 protein: CASSPRTSGRPSSYEQYF. The CDR3 nucleotides are TGTGCCAGCAGTCCCCGGACTAGCGGGAGGCCGAGCTCCTACGAGCAGTACTTC.

This clone was counted between two and nine times. The V call is TRBV11-3, the J call TRBJ2-7; D possibly corresponds to TRBD1 (5 bases). Trimming stripped 7 bases from V and 1 base from J, with 14 bases between. CDR1 is SGHNT, CDR2 YENEEA, per germline. The CDR3 sequence is 14 residues long. The CDR3 loop reads CASKRGFESYEQYF. Here the CDR3 DNA reads TGTGCCAGCAAAAGGGGATTCGAGTCCTACGAGCAGTACTTC. The whole variable domain, remainder taken from reference TRBV11-3 and TRBJ2-7, is EAGVVQSPRYKIIEKKQPVAFWCNPISGHNTLYWYLQNLGQGPELLIRYENEEAVDDSQLPKDRFSAERLKGVDSTLKIQPAELGDSAVYLCASKRGFESYEQYFGPGTRLTVT.

In this sample, this clone turned up a few times. The rearrangement joins TRBV10-1 to TRBJ1-2; 7 nucleotides agree with TRBD1. The germline gives CDR1 WNHNN, CDR2 SYGVQD (reference sequence). CDR3 length equals 13 residues. V shed 5 bases and J 5 bases; nucleotides not matched to a gene: 5. The DNA of the CDR3 is TGCGCCAGCAGTCCGGGACAGCTGTATGGCTACACCTTC. Translating gives CASSPGQLYGYTF.

This chain links TRBV7-9 with TRBJ2-5, with D perhaps being TRBD1 or TRBD2 (5 bases each). V was pared by 8 bases and J by 5 bases, with 15 bases between. Germline lookup yields CDR1 SEHNR and CDR2 FQNEAQ (reference sequence). The CDR3 consists of 13 residues. The CDR3, as DNA: TGTGCCAGCGCTGGGGGACCTGGGGAGACCCAGTACTTC. This gives the protein CASAGGPGETQYF.

This clone was recorded a few times. The V call is TRBV10-1, the J call TRBJ2-1, with D possibly being TRBD2 (5 bases). The V gene lost 8 bases and the J gene lost 8 bases, with 13 bases spanning the gap. CDR3 length equals 12 residues. Germline values: CDR1 WNHNN, CDR2 SYGVQD (reference sequence). The CDR3 protein is CASGAGWDEQFF. Written as DNA, the CDR3 is TGCGCCAGCGGTGCGGGTTGGGATGAGCAGTTCTTC.

The gene calls are TRBV6-6 and TRBJ2-1, with 7 bases lining up with TRBD1. Germline loops: CDR1 MNHNY, CDR2 SVGAGI (reference sequence). The CDR3 length is 14 residues. J was trimmed by 3 bases and V by 5 bases; bases with no gene match: 4. The CDR3 DNA reads TGTGCCAGCAGTAGTTGGGACAGCTACAATGAGCAGTTCTTC. It yields the protein CASSSWDSYNEQFF.

V is TRBV19 and J is TRBJ1-4, with TRBD1 matching over 9 bases. The CDR3 runs to 15 residues. V shed 9 bases and J 4 bases; nucleotides not matched to a gene: 9. Per germline, CDR1 LNHDA and CDR2 SQIVND (reference sequence). The chain's CDR3 is CASSTRTGVNEKLFF. CDR3 DNA sequence: TGTGCCAGCTCGACCCGGACAGGGGTTAATGAAAAACTGTTTTTT.

V is TRBV29-1 and J is TRBJ2-5; 7 bases line up with TRBD2. The length of the CDR3 is 13 residues. Germline assignment: CDR1 SQVTM and CDR2 ANQGSEA. The V and J ends lost 0 bases and 9 bases, in that order; junction bases with no gene match: 7. Here the CDR3 DNA reads TGCAGCGTTGAAGATCACCCCCGGGAGGCCCAGTACTTC. Translating it yields CSVEDHPREAQYF.

The chain has TRBV9 and TRBJ2-1; TRBD1 agrees at 9 bases. The germline gives CDR1 SGDLS, CDR2 YYNGEE. Unmatched junction bases numbered 8, after V lost 3 bases and J lost 4 bases. The CDR3 runs 16 residues. The CDR3 DNA reads TGTGCCAGCAGCGATCTAACAGGGGGCCATTACAATGAGCAGTTCTTC. Amino acids: CASSDLTGGHYNEQFF.

The rearrangement uses TRBV6-5 and TRBJ1-4; no clear D. V lost 4 bases and J lost 2, with 8 bases in between. The CDR3 has 14 residues. CDR1 is MNHEY, CDR2 SVGAGI, per germline. The CDR3 DNA is TGTGCCAGCAGTTTCCGCCCTACTAATGAAAAACTGTTTTTT. Its protein is CASSFRPTNEKLFF.

V gene TRBV7-9 combines with J gene TRBJ1-4; D possibly corresponds to TRBD1 (5 bases). With 2 bases removed from V and 7 bases from J, the gap between germline ends came to 20 bases. Germline V CDR1 and CDR2: SEHNR, FQNEAQ (reference sequence). The CDR3 spans 17 residues. This CDR3 is CASSLKSALERGEKLFF. CDR3 nucleotide sequence: TGTGCCAGCAGCTTAAAGTCAGCCCTTGAGAGGGGTGAAAAACTGTTTTTT.

V and J are TRBV11-2 and TRBJ2-3, with D tentatively TRBD1 (6 bases). CDR3 length: 14 residues. Germline loops: CDR1 SGHAT, CDR2 FQNNGV. Trimming cost V 4 bases and J 4 bases, with 12 bases left between them. The DNA for the CDR3 is TGTGCCAGCAGCTCAAAACAGGGCGCAGATACGCAGTATTTT. Translated, it gives CASSSKQGADTQYF.

This clone was detected a few times. The V gene is TRBV20-1, the J gene TRBJ1-1; D unclear. V was trimmed by 3 bases and J by 6 bases, leaving 8 bases between them. The CDR3 consists of 11 residues. Looked up from germline, CDR1 is DFQATT and CDR2 is SNEGSKA (reference sequence). CDR3 coding DNA: TGCAGTGCTAGTTTGGGTTCTGAAGCTTTCTTT. Its translation is CSASLGSEAFF.

The chain couples TRBV5-8 to TRBJ2-5, with TRBD1 identical over 7 bases. The CDR3 has 16 amino acids. Germline V CDR1 and CDR2: SGHTS, YDEGEE. V trimming: 4 bases; J trimming: 1 base; junction bases outside the gene matches: 10. Here the CDR3 DNA reads TGTGCCAGCAGCCAAGAAGGGGGCAGGGGCCAAGAGACCCAGTACTTC. It yields the protein CASSQEGGRGQETQYF.

The chain combines TRBV7-9 with TRBJ2-1; weak D call: TRBD1 (6 bases). Deletions cut 6 bases from V and 8 bases from J, with 20 bases between. Germline V CDR1 and CDR2: SEHNR, FQNEAQ (reference sequence). This CDR3 has 15 amino acids. The CDR3 DNA reads as TGTGCCAGCAGTCTTACCGGACAGCGAAGGGATGAGCAGTTCTTC. It specifies CASSLTGQRRDEQFF.

The rearrangement links TRBV5-1 to TRBJ2-3, with a possible D match to TRBD2 (5 bases). The CDR3 is 13 residues long. V gave up 4 bases and J gave up 2 bases, with 8 bases separating them. CDR1 is SGHRS, CDR2 YFSETQ, per germline. CDR3 amino acids: CASSTDSTDTQYF. In DNA form, the CDR3 reads TGCGCCAGCAGCACGGACTCCACAGATACGCAGTATTTT. Combining the CDR3 with reference TRBV5-1 and TRBJ2-3 gives the whole variable domain KAGVTQTPRYLIKTRGQQVTLSCSPISGHRSVSWYQQTPGQGLQFLFEYFSETQRNKGNFPGRFSGRQFSNSRSEMNVSTLELGDSALYLCASSTDSTDTQYFGPGTRLTVL.

A few counts support this clone. V and J are TRBV18 and TRBJ2-7; no clear D. Trimming pared 3 bases from V and 8 bases from J, leaving 11 bases between. This CDR3 has 12 amino acids. Germline assignment: CDR1 KGHSH and CDR2 LQKENI. CDR3 DNA: TGTGCCAGCTCACCGGACCTAATCAAGCAGTACTTC. Amino acid sequence: CASSPDLIKQYF. The entire variable domain, with the rest obtained from reference TRBV18 and TRBJ2-7, is as follows: NAGVMQNPRHLVRRRGQEARLRCSPMKGHSHVYWYRQLPEEGLKFMVYLQKENIIDESGMPKERFSAEFPKEGPSILRIQQVVRGDSAAYFCASSPDLIKQYFGPGTRLTVT.

By sample share, this clone is medium-sized. The V call is TRBV28, the J call TRBJ2-2; weak D call: TRBD1 (6 bases). Trimming shortened V by 4 bases and J by 3 bases, and 15 bases separated the two germline ends. The CDR3 is 16 residues long. Germline CDR1 MDHEN, CDR2 SYDVKM. The CDR3 loop reads CASSSRPGHYTGELFF. CDR3 coding DNA: TGTGCCAGCAGTTCCCGACCGGGACACTACACCGGGGAGCTGTTTTTT.

The chain uses TRBV6-5 and TRBJ2-7, with D possibly matching TRBD1 (7 bases). Germline V gene sequence: CDR1 MNHEY, CDR2 SVGAGI. This CDR3 contains 12 residues. V was shortened by 4 bases and J by 4 bases, with 8 bases between the two germline ends. CDR3 sequence (DNA): TGTGCCAGCAGTTCAGGGGGGTACGAGCAGTACTTC. Translating gives CASSSGGYEQYF.